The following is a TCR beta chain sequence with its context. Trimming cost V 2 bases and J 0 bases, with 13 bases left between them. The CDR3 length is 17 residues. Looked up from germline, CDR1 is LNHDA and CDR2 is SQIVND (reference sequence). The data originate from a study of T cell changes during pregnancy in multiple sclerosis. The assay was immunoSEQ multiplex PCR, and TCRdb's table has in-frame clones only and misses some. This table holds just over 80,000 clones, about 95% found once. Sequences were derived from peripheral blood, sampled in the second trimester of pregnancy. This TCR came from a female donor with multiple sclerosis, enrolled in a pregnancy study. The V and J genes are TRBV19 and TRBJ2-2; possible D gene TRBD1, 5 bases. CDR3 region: CASSINLLGANTGELFF. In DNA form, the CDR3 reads TGTGCCAGTAGTATAAATTTGCTAGGGGCGAACACCGGGGAGCTGTTTTTT.